This record concerns one T cell receptor (beta chain) sequence. The antigen remains unidentified. Carrying unique molecular identifiers, the cDNA also gained a universal primer site through template switching. Each CDR3 protein gets one entry after TCRdb re-called the 5' RACE reads with MiXCR. Here the sample spans about 530,000 distinct CDR3 sequences, 15% being singletons. The sample comes from a study of identical twins. Broader study findings: Beta out-of-frame twin sharing showed a weaker excess. The same donors were not followed; conclusions instead depended on cross-sectional statistical analysis.

Germline V lookup: CDR1 SGHKS, CDR2 YYEKEE (reference sequence). The length of the CDR3 is 13 residues. Trimming pared 2 bases from V and 5 bases from J, leaving 8 bases between. A further study also used this sample, focusing on yellow fever vaccine responses in identical twins.

This rearrangement joins TRBV5-5 to TRBJ2-1; D is possibly TRBD1 (6 bases). The source of this sequence is a woman in her late teens or twenties in good health. Sequenced sample: CD4+ T cells sorted from blood. DNA for the CDR3: TGTGCCAGCAGCTTAGGACAGCACAATGAGCAGTTCTTC. Its translation is CASSLGQHNEQFF.